A selection of T cell receptor beta chains follows, all from one sample in a study of blood T cell repertoires in COVID-19. Sequencing was performed with immunoSEQ multiplex PCR; in TCRdb, only in-frame clones are kept and a portion is missing. Of around 240,000 clones in the sample, roughly 88% were seen once. The sequenced sample was peripheral blood. The receptors here all came from a woman aged 40 to 49 who had recovered from COVID-19. Each CDR3 is given with its conserved first and last residue. D genes are given only for firm matches. Not all rows give a size; the values are once, few, many and, for expanded clones, a class.

J,V,D,size,DNA,CDR3
TRBJ1-2,TRBV18,NA,once,TGTGCCAGCTCACCTATGACGGAGAACTATGGCTACACCTTC,CASSPMTENYGYTF
TRBJ1-2,TRBV3-1/TRBV3-2,NA,NA,TGTGCCAGCAGCCATCCACTCGACTATGGCTACACCTTC,CASSHPLDYGYTF
TRBJ2-1,TRBV9,NA,NA,TGTGCCAGCAGCGTAGAGTTGGGTTGGGGAGAAGAGCAGTTCTTC,CASSVELGWGEEQFF
TRBJ1-1,TRBV5-1,NA,few,TGCGCCAGCAGCTTGGGCGGGACCGGGTTGAACACTGAAGCTTTCTTT,CASSLGGTGLNTEAFF
TRBJ1-1,TRBV7-9,NA,NA,TGTGCCAGCAGCTTAGACGGGCAGGGGTTCTCAACTGAAGCTTTCTTT,CASSLDGQGFSTEAFF
TRBJ2-3,TRBV19,TRBD2,NA,TGTGCCAGTAGTATAGCCCGGCTAGCGGGGGGAAGCACAGATACGCAGTATTTT,CASSIARLAGGSTDTQYF
TRBJ2-3,TRBV10-3,TRBD2,few,TGTGCCATCAGTGGCGGGGGGGTCACAGATACGCAGTATTTT,CAISGGGVTDTQYF
TRBJ1-4,TRBV2,TRBD1,NA,TGTGCCAGCAGTCTAACAGGGGCCTATAATGAAAAACTGTTTTTT,CASSLTGAYNEKLFF
TRBJ1-1,TRBV5-1,NA,once,TGCGCCAGCAGCTTGGATGGAGCTAACACTGAAGCTTTCTTT,CASSLDGANTEAFF
TRBJ1-3,TRBV7-2,NA,NA,TGTGCCAGCAGCTTAGGAGGGTTCGGTGGAAACACCATATATTTT,CASSLGGFGGNTIYF
TRBJ2-4,TRBV7-8,NA,NA,TGTGCCAGCAGCTTAAGCACGACATTGAGAAACATTCAGTACTTC,CASSLSTTLRNIQYF
TRBJ1-1,TRBV7-2,TRBD1,NA,TGTGCCAGCAGCTTAGCTAGGCCAGGGGGCCTCCAGGTACCCGAGTACCCAGGGGCTTTCTTT,CASSLARPGGLQVPEYPGAFF
TRBJ1-1,TRBV11-2,TRBD1,NA,TGTGCCAGCAGCCTCCGACAGGGCGGGGACACTGAAGCTTTCTTT,CASSLRQGGDTEAFF
TRBJ2-1,TRBV19,TRBD2,NA,TGTGCCAGTAGTACACTAGCGGGGGGCTACAATGAGCAGTTCTTC,CASSTLAGGYNEQFF
TRBJ2-7,TRBV11-1,NA,NA,TGTGCCAGCAGCTTGGGAGGCAGGGCTGGCTCCTACGAGCAGTACTTC,CASSLGGRAGSYEQYF
TRBJ1-2,TRBV6-5,NA,NA,TGTGCCAGCACGCGGGACCGGGACTATGGCTACACCTTC,CASTRDRDYGYTF
TRBJ2-1,TRBV5-8,TRBD2,NA,TGTGCCAGCAGCTTCGAGCGGGGGGGATACAATGAGCAGTTCTTC,CASSFERGGYNEQFF
TRBJ1-6,TRBV4-2,NA,NA,TGTGCCAGCAGCGCACAGGGAATTAATAATTCACCCCTCCACTTT,CASSAQGINNSPLHF
TRBJ2-7,TRBV10-3,TRBD1,NA,TGTGCCATAGCCGGGACAGGGACCTACGAGCAGTACTTC,CAIAGTGTYEQYF
TRBJ2-5,TRBV30,NA,NA,TGTGCCTGGACACCCACGGAGGGTGCCCAAGAGACCCAGTACTTC,CAWTPTEGAQETQYF
TRBJ2-7,TRBV6-2/TRBV6-3,NA,NA,TGTGCCAGCAGTTACGTATACGAGCAGTACTTC,CASSYVYEQYF
TRBJ2-5,TRBV6-2/TRBV6-3,NA,NA,TGTGCCAGCAGCCTCTTTAGGGGCCAAGAGACCCAGTACTTC,CASSLFRGQETQYF